These 7 T cell receptor beta chains were all obtained from the same sample, sequenced in a study of cytomegalovirus exposure and HLA in healthy donors. Repertoires were generated with immunoSEQ multiplex PCR, while TCRdb's copy carries only in-frame clones and drops some. The sample includes about 130,000 clones, around 94% seen only once; the top ten take 1% to 1.5%. The sample comprised PBMCs. Every receptor here comes from a woman between 18 and 29 years old in good health and CMV-seronegative.

V usage is TRBV28 and J usage is TRBJ2-3, with D maybe TRBD1 (5 bases). V was pared by 10 bases and J by 3 bases, with 17 bases between. The CDR3 runs 14 residues. The V gene's germline CDR1 is MDHEN and CDR2 SYDVKM. The CDR3 DNA follows: TGTGCCATCACCGCGTTGGGGCGGACAGATACGCAGTATTTT. Translated: CAITALGRTDTQYF.

The rearrangement joins TRBV5-1 to TRBJ2-7; 8 bases are a match to TRBD2. The CDR3 is made up of 15 amino acids. Germline CDR1 and CDR2: SGHRS and YFSETQ. V was clipped by 5 bases and J by 2 bases; unmatched bases: 9. This CDR3 is CASSGGGSLTYEQYF. The CDR3 DNA reads as TGCGCCAGCAGTGGCGGGGGGTCACTAACCTACGAGCAGTACTTC.

V gene TRBV29-1 combines with J gene TRBJ1-1; D is possibly TRBD1 (5 bases). CDR1 is SQVTM and CDR2 is ANQGSEA in the germline V gene. This CDR3 region has 17 residues. The V and J ends lost 3 bases and 1 base respectively, with 21 bases between them. This chain's CDR3 is CSVDPVSGRVENTEAFF. In DNA form, the CDR3 reads TGCAGCGTTGACCCCGTCTCCGGCAGGGTGGAGAACACTGAAGCTTTCTTT.

The chain uses TRBV9 and TRBJ1-2; D may be TRBD1 (5 bases). From germline, CDR1 is SGDLS and CDR2 YYNGEE. The CDR3 consists of 15 residues. V was trimmed by 0 bases and J by 6 bases, leaving 15 bases between them. CDR3 protein: CASSVGAQGGDGYTF. CDR3 bases: TGTGCCAGCAGCGTAGGTGCCCAGGGAGGAGATGGCTACACCTTC.

The J gene is TRBJ2-1, the V gene TRBV2; D is perhaps TRBD2 (7 bases). The CDR3 covers 14 residues. The germline CDR1 and CDR2 sequences are SNHLY and FYNNEI. Trimming shortened V by 6 bases and J by 6 bases, and 15 bases separated the two germline ends. CDR3 region: CASRGALAANEQFF. For the CDR3, the DNA is TGTGCCAGCAGGGGGGCCCTAGCGGCCAATGAGCAGTTCTTC.

This clone was seen only once. The V call is TRBV6-1, the J call TRBJ1-5, with TRBD1 matching over 8 bases. J lost 4 bases, V lost 6 bases, and 5 bases had no gene match. Germline V gene sequence: CDR1 MNHNS, CDR2 SASEGT. There are 14 residues in the CDR3. The CDR3 is CASSGTGKNQPQHF. The CDR3 DNA is TGTGCCAGCAGCGGGACAGGCAAAAATCAGCCCCAGCATTTT.

This clone appeared a single time. The CDR3 sequence: CASTRTGGEYEQYF. The DNA for the CDR3 is TGTGCCAGCACTAGGACAGGGGGCGAATACGAGCAGTACTTC. This chain uses TRBV6-1 with TRBJ2-7, with 11 bases that match TRBD1. This CDR3 is built from 14 residues. Germline-derived CDR1 and CDR2 are MNHNS and SASEGT. V dropped 7 bases and J dropped 4; count of bases not matched to a gene: 6.